These 20 T cell receptor beta chains came from one sample sequenced in a study of blood T cell repertoires in COVID-19. The assay was immunoSEQ multiplex PCR, and TCRdb's table has in-frame clones only and misses some. The sample lists about 190,000 clones, about 83% occurring once. Sequencing used PBMCs or T cells enriched from blood (not recorded which). Receptor source: a middle-aged man with acute COVID-19.

The CDR3 bases are TGTGCCAGTACCCCATCGGGGGGTGGGAACACTGAAGCTTTCTTT. This encodes CASTPSGGGNTEAFF. V is TRBV19 and J is TRBJ1-1, with D maybe TRBD1 (5 bases). Trimming took 7 bases from V and 1 from J, leaving 16 bases between them. Germline V CDR1 and CDR2: LNHDA, SQIVND (reference sequence). CDR3 length equals 15 residues.

The chain has TRBV28 and TRBJ2-1; D call uncertain. Between the trimmed V and J ends, which lost 2 bases and 6 bases, there was a span of 14 bases. Germline V lookup: CDR1 MDHEN, CDR2 SYDVKM. The CDR3 has 15 residues. CDR3 residues: CASSLGGSSSNEQFF. DNA for the CDR3: TGTGCCAGCAGTTTAGGCGGCTCGAGCTCCAATGAGCAGTTCTTC.

V is TRBV5-1 and J is TRBJ2-1; tentatively, D is TRBD1 (6 bases). The V end lost 0 bases, the J end lost 6 bases, and 10 bases lay between the germline ends. The V gene's germline CDR1 is SGHRS and CDR2 YFSETQ. The CDR3 extends over 14 amino acids. CDR3 nucleotide sequence: TGCGCCAGCAGCTTGGGACAGGCCCGCAATGAGCAGTTCTTC. It is translated as CASSLGQARNEQFF. The variable domain in full, with the rest retrieved from reference TRBV5-1 and TRBJ2-1, is KAGVTQTPRYLIKTRGQQVTLSCSPISGHRSVSWYQQTPGQGLQFLFEYFSETQRNKGNFPGRFSGRQFSNSRSEMNVSTLELGDSALYLCASSLGQARNEQFFGPGTRLTVL.

The chain uses TRBV27 and TRBJ1-4, with a tentative D call TRBD1 (6 bases). V was clipped by 1 base and J by 6 bases, with 12 bases between them. The germline gives CDR1 MNHEY, CDR2 SMNVEV (reference sequence). CDR3 length equals 15 residues. The CDR3 DNA reads as TGTGCCAGCAGTTTATTCGGGGGGCGGGATGAAAAACTGTTTTTT. It encodes CASSLFGGRDEKLFF.

This clone has only a few counts. The chain has TRBV7-9 and TRBJ2-7; a weak D match, TRBD2 (5 bases). Germline CDR1 reads SEHNR; CDR2 reads FQNEAQ (reference sequence). The length of the CDR3 is 14 residues. V dropped 4 bases and J dropped 2 bases, with 12 bases sitting between them. In nucleotides, the CDR3 is TGTGCCAGCAGCTACCCTTTGAGGGCCTACGAGCAGTACTTC. Translated, it gives CASSYPLRAYEQYF.

The rearrangement joins TRBV6-4 to TRBJ2-6, with unresolved D. V lost 7 bases to trimming and J lost 1 base, with 8 bases between them. CDR3 size: 14 residues. The germline V gene encodes CDR1 MRHNA and CDR2 SNTAGT. CDR3 in DNA: TGTGCCAGCAAGACAAATTCTGGGGCCAACGTCCTGACTTTC. It codes for CASKTNSGANVLTF.

This chain uses TRBV4-1 with TRBJ2-1, with TRBD2 matching over 7 bases. The germline V gene has CDR1 MGHRA and CDR2 YSYEKL. This CDR3 is 16 amino acids long. With 3 bases clipped from V and 4 bases from J, the junction kept 9 bases outside the gene matches. The DNA of the CDR3 is TGCGCCAGCAGCCATCCCCGGGAGGCCGGATACAATGAGCAGTTCTTC. It translates to CASSHPREAGYNEQFF.

The chain has TRBV28 and TRBJ1-2; weak D call: TRBD1 (6 bases). CDR3 length equals 12 residues. The germline V gene encodes CDR1 MDHEN and CDR2 SYDVKM. Trimming cost V 8 bases and J 7 bases, with 14 bases left between them. DNA for the CDR3: TGTGCCAGCCTCTGGTCAGGGGTTGGCTACACCTTC. Translating gives CASLWSGVGYTF.

V usage is TRBV19 and J usage is TRBJ1-4; 9 bases line up with TRBD1. Germline assignment: CDR1 LNHDA and CDR2 SQIVND (reference sequence). V was pared by 9 bases and J by 7 bases, with 6 bases of the junction left unmatched. This CDR3 contains 13 residues. DNA for the CDR3: TGTGCCAGCGGGGACAGGGCGCGTGAAAAACTGTTTTTT. It is translated as CASGDRAREKLFF.

The DNA of the CDR3 is TGTGCCAGCAGTGGACTCGGCGCCTACAATGAGCAGTTCTTC. Its protein product is CASSGLGAYNEQFF. The V and J genes are TRBV2 and TRBJ2-1, with D unresolved. Trimming cost V 4 bases and J 2 bases, with 9 bases left between them. CDR3 length: 14 amino acids. Looked up from germline, CDR1 is SNHLY and CDR2 is FYNNEI.

This clone was seen once. The chain joins TRBV15 to TRBJ2-4; TRBD2 aligns across 8 bases. The CDR3 totals 18 residues. Trimming took 0 bases from V and 0 from J; bases not matched to a gene: 7. CDR1 and CDR2 (germline): LNHNV, YYDKDF (reference sequence). CDR3 coding DNA: TGTGCCACCAGCAGAGATCGGGGGGGCGCGAAAGCCAAAAACATTCAGTACTTC. This encodes CATSRDRGGAKAKNIQYF.

The rearrangement uses TRBV10-3 and TRBJ1-2; TRBD1 is a possible D gene (5 bases). V lost 0 bases and J lost 4, with 9 bases in between. Germline CDR1 is ENHRY and CDR2 is SYGVKD. The CDR3 spans 14 residues. This CDR3 is CAISESRQSYGYTF. The CDR3 DNA follows: TGTGCCATCAGTGAGTCGCGACAGTCCTATGGCTACACCTTC.

This clone has only a few counts. The chain couples TRBV28 to TRBJ1-6; tentatively, D is TRBD1 (5 bases). The CDR3 extends over 14 amino acids. V was clipped by 7 bases and J by 10 bases, with 17 bases between them. Germline lookup yields CDR1 MDHEN and CDR2 SYDVKM. Here the CDR3 reads CASIPGGVRSPLHF. The CDR3 nucleotides read TGTGCCAGCATCCCGGGGGGAGTAAGGTCACCCCTCCACTTT.

The chain recombines TRBV4-2 with TRBJ1-2; 10 bases align to TRBD1. After removal of 4 bases from V and 3 bases from J, the junction contained 2 bases not matched to a gene. Germline V gene data show CDR1 as LGHNA and CDR2 as YNFKEQ. The CDR3 covers 14 residues. CDR3 nucleotides: TGTGCCAGCAGCCCTGGACAGGGGGACTATGGCTACACCTTC. Translating gives CASSPGQGDYGYTF.

The V and J genes are TRBV9 and TRBJ2-7; no firm D call. Looked up from germline, CDR1 is SGDLS and CDR2 is YYNGEE. The V gene lost 0 bases and the J gene lost 5 bases, with 9 bases spanning the gap. The length of the CDR3 is 13 residues. CDR3 sequence (DNA): TGTGCCAGCAGCGTAGGCAGTTTCAACGAGCAGTACTTC. This translates into CASSVGSFNEQYF.

The rearrangement uses TRBV2 and TRBJ1-5; D is ambiguous. V was trimmed by 4 bases and J by 0 bases, leaving 7 bases between them. CDR1 and CDR2 from the germline V gene are SNHLY and FYNNEI. The CDR3 has 14 residues. The CDR3: CASSVRGSNQPQHF. DNA of the CDR3: TGTGCCAGCAGTGTTCGGGGTAGCAATCAGCCCCAGCATTTT.

V and J are TRBV3-1 (or the pseudogene TRBV3-2) and TRBJ2-3, with D maybe TRBD2 (5 bases). Germline lookup yields CDR1 LGHDT and CDR2 YNNKEL (reference sequence). Trimming left V 4 bases short and J 6 bases short, with 17 bases between. The CDR3 has 15 residues. In nucleotides, the CDR3 is TGTGCCAGCAGCCTCAACTCAGAGGGTGGGGATACGCAGTATTTT. Protein product: CASSLNSEGGDTQYF.

This rearrangement joins TRBV5-6 to TRBJ2-1, with TRBD2 identical over 9 bases. The CDR3 extends over 18 amino acids. Germline V CDR1 and CDR2: SGHDT, YYEEEE. Unmatched junction bases numbered 16, after V lost 4 bases and J lost 5 bases. This chain's CDR3 is CASSTLTSGYRNHNEQFF. CDR3 in DNA: TGTGCCAGCAGCACCTTGACTAGCGGATACCGCAACCACAATGAGCAGTTCTTC.

The gene calls are TRBV30 and TRBJ1-6, with 7 bases fitting TRBD1. Germline CDR1 is GTSNPN and CDR2 is SVGIG (reference sequence). J lost 8 bases, V lost 5 bases, and 6 bases had no gene match. The CDR3 has 13 amino acids. CDR3 amino acids: CAWALQGDSPLHF. As DNA, the CDR3 is TGTGCCTGGGCCCTCCAGGGGGATTCACCCCTCCACTTT.

V is TRBV7-3 and J is TRBJ2-3; 7 nucleotides line up with TRBD2. This CDR3 region has 17 residues. J lost 5 bases, V lost 5 bases, and 16 bases had no gene match. Looked up from germline, CDR1 is SGHTA and CDR2 is FQGTGA. CDR3 sequence: CASSRSRAGTNRDTQYF. CDR3 coding DNA: TGTGCCAGCAGCCGCTCTCGCGCCGGGACTAACCGAGATACGCAGTATTTT.